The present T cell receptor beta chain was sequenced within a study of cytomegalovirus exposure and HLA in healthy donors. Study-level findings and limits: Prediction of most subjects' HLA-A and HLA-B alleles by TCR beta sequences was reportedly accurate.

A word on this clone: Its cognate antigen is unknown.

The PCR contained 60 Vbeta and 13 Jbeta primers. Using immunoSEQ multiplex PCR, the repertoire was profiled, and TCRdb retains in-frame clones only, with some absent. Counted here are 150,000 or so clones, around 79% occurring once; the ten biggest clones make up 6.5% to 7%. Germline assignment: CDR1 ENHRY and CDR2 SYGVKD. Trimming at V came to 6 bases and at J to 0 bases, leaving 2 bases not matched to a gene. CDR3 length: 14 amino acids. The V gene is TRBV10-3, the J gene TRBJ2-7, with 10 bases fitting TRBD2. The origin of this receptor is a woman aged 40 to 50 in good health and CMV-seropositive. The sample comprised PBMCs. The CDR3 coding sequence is TGTGCCATCAGATGGACTAGCGGCTCCTACGAGCAGTACTTC. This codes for CAIRWTSGSYEQYF.